Following are 20 T cell receptor beta chains from one sample sequenced in a study of T cell repertoires in cytomegalovirus infection. Each CDR3 protein gets one entry after TCRdb re-called the reads with MiXCR. The data show tens of thousands of distinct CDR3 sequences, over 15% seen once. Which antigens these TCRs recognize remains unknown. The specimen was CD8+ T cells from cultured PBMCs, collected from culture after CMV antigen stimulation. Receptor source: a human donor in good health (CMV status not recorded). Some clones in this sample may be carry-over from other donors' samples.

V gene TRBV7-2 combines with J gene TRBJ2-7; the match to TRBD1 covers 9 bases. Germline loops: CDR1 SGHTA, CDR2 FQGNSA. With 5 bases clipped from V and 4 bases from J, the junction kept 6 bases outside the gene matches. The CDR3 extends over 14 amino acids. This CDR3 is CASSARDRDYEQYF. CDR3 sequence (DNA): TGTGCCAGCAGCGCCCGGGACAGGGATTACGAGCAGTACTTC.

This clonotype was seen a few times. V is TRBV4-2 and J is TRBJ1-4, with unresolved D. The CDR3 totals 15 residues. V gave up 3 bases and J gave up 6 bases, with 14 bases separating them. Germline-derived CDR1 and CDR2 are LGHNA and YNFKEQ. The CDR3 bases are TGTGCCAGCAGCCAGCCCCTGGGCCAAGATGAAAAACTGTTTTTT. Translation: CASSQPLGQDEKLFF.

The chain uses TRBV27 and TRBJ1-4; no reliable D call. Germline values: CDR1 MNHEY, CDR2 SMNVEV (reference sequence). The CDR3 spans 14 residues. The germline V and J ends were trimmed by 3 bases and 3 bases, with 8 bases remaining between them. The CDR3 DNA sequence: TGTGCCAGCAGTTTCGCGTGGGCTAATGAAAAACTGTTTTTT. This codes for CASSFAWANEKLFF.

About this clonotype: Its ends do not fully match the called genes, so a read error is possible. The rearrangement links TRBV6-2 or TRBV6-3 to TRBJ1-1; D uncertain. Germline-derived CDR1 and CDR2 are MNHEY and SVGEGT. The CDR3 is made up of 13 amino acids. CDR3 loop: CARSSYRNTEAFF. Written as DNA, the CDR3 is TGTGCCCGCAGCTCCTACAGGAACACTGAAGCTTTCTTT.

This clonotype was recorded a few times. The genes are TRBV11-2 and TRBJ1-1; D is unresolved. The CDR3 sequence is 13 residues long. The germline V gene has CDR1 SGHAT and CDR2 FQNNGV. Trimming cost V 0 bases and J 4 bases, with 6 bases left between them. The DNA of the CDR3 is TGTGCCAGCAGCTTAGAGGGTGGCACTGAAGCTTTCTTT. Protein sequence: CASSLEGGTEAFF.

The V and J genes are TRBV6-2 or TRBV6-3 and TRBJ2-4; 10 bases agree with TRBD2. Trimming took 6 bases from V and 8 from J; bases not matched to a gene: 13. Germline CDR1 and CDR2: MNHEY and SVGEGT. The CDR3 contains 16 residues. CDR3 in DNA: TGTGCCAGCAGCCTCCGGACTAGCGGAAGGCTGCACATTCAGTACTTC. Translation gives CASSLRTSGRLHIQYF.

This clonotype was observed a handful of times. The chain is built from TRBV6-2 or TRBV6-3 and TRBJ2-7; D gene unclear. This CDR3 region has 15 residues. Germline V gene sequence: CDR1 MNHEY, CDR2 SVGEGT. V lost 1 base and J 0 bases, leaving 10 bases between the germline ends. CDR3 residues: CASSYFSVVSYEQYF. CDR3 nucleotide sequence: TGTGCCAGCAGTTACTTCAGTGTAGTCTCCTACGAGCAGTACTTC.

This chain joins TRBV7-2 and TRBJ2-1; weak D call: TRBD1 (6 bases). This CDR3 spans 12 amino acids. Trimming removed 4 bases from V and 9 bases from J, with 10 bases in between. Per germline, CDR1 SGHTA and CDR2 FQGNSA. The CDR3 sequence is CASSSGGAEQFF. Here the CDR3 DNA reads TGTGCCAGCAGCTCTGGGGGCGCTGAGCAGTTCTTC. Looking up the rest from reference TRBV7-2 and TRBJ2-1 gives the full variable domain: GAGVSQSPSNKVTEKGKDVELRCDPISGHTALYWYRQSLGQGLEFLIYFQGNSAPDKSGLPSDRFSAERTGGSVSTLTIQRTQQEDSAVYLCASSSGGAEQFFGPGTRLTVL.

The CDR3 DNA sequence: TGTGCCATCAGTGAATTACTAGCGGGCCGAGACCCAAGCACAGATACGCAGTATTTT. Protein sequence: CAISELLAGRDPSTDTQYF. J is TRBJ2-3 and V is TRBV10-3, with TRBD2 identical over 9 bases. CDR3 length: 19 residues. Germline V gene lookup returns CDR1 ENHRY and CDR2 SYGVKD. The V and J ends lost 3 bases and 0 bases, in that order; junction bases with no gene match: 13.

In the case of this clonotype: One end of the junction does not line up with germline, which may come from a read error. V is TRBV7-9 and J is TRBJ2-1; 7 bases line up with TRBD2. CDR1 and CDR2 from the germline V gene are SEHNR and FQNEAQ (reference sequence). The CDR3 length is 14 residues. The CDR3 DNA follows: TGTGCCAGCAGCTTTAGCGGGCCTTACAATGAGCAGTTCTTT. It codes for CASSFSGPYNEQFF.

The chain couples TRBV6-8 to TRBJ2-2, with 11 positions matching TRBD2. Losses at the gene ends were 4 bases for V and 7 bases for J; bases not matched to a gene: 8. The germline gives CDR1 MNHGY, CDR2 SAAAGT. CDR3 length: 16 residues. CDR3 in amino acids: CASSSLAGGLNGELFF. The CDR3 coding sequence is TGTGCCAGCAGTTCGCTAGCGGGGGGTCTCAACGGGGAGCTGTTTTTT.

This clonotype appeared a few times. The genes are TRBV12-3 or TRBV12-4 and TRBJ1-1, with D uncertain. The V gene lost 3 bases and the J gene lost 3 bases, with 5 bases spanning the gap. This CDR3 contains 12 residues. CDR3 in DNA: TGTGCCAGCAGTTTCATATACACTGAAGCTTTCTTT. Its translation: CASSFIYTEAFF.

This clonotype occurred many times. The CDR3 nucleotides are TGTGCCAGCAGCCAGGACTTGGGACAGCCCAATTCACCCCTCCACTTT. This translates into CASSQDLGQPNSPLHF. The V and J genes are TRBV4-2 and TRBJ1-6; 7 nucleotides line up with TRBD1. The ends lost 3 bases at V and 7 bases at J; junction bases unmatched: 9. In germline, CDR1 is LGHNA, CDR2 YNFKEQ. The length of the CDR3 is 16 residues.

This clonotype is medium-sized. CDR3: CASRLRGSGANVLTF. CDR3 nucleotides: TGTGCCAGCAGGTTGCGGGGCTCTGGGGCCAACGTCCTGACTTTC. J is TRBJ2-6 and V is TRBV28; tentative D call: TRBD2 (6 bases). The CDR3 totals 15 residues. Germline CDR1 is MDHEN and CDR2 is SYDVKM. V was pared by 6 bases and J by 0 bases, with 9 bases between.

The chain employs TRBV27 and TRBJ1-2; D uncertain. Trimming pared 5 bases from V and 5 bases from J, leaving 21 bases between. The CDR3 extends over 16 amino acids. The germline V gene has CDR1 MNHEY and CDR2 SMNVEV (reference sequence). The chain's CDR3 is CASSIRAKAPLYGYTF. The CDR3 coding sequence is TGTGCCAGCAGTATTAGAGCCAAGGCCCCCCTTTATGGCTACACCTTC.

In its sample, this clonotype was seen a few times. V usage is TRBV7-3 and J usage is TRBJ2-1; TRBD2 agrees at 11 bases. The germline gives CDR1 SGHTA, CDR2 FQGTGA. CDR3 size: 16 residues. V shed 5 bases, J shed 4 bases, and the junction held 7 bases outside the gene matches. In DNA form, the CDR3 reads TGTGCCAGCAGCCCCCCCGGGACTAGCGGATACAATGAGCAGTTCTTC. The encoded protein is CASSPPGTSGYNEQFF.

The V gene is TRBV2, the J gene TRBJ1-6, with D possibly being TRBD1 (6 bases). The CDR3 runs 15 residues. The germline V gene has CDR1 SNHLY and CDR2 FYNNEI. V gave up 7 bases and J gave up 0 bases, with 10 bases separating them. The CDR3 nucleotides read TGTGCCAGCAAGGAGGACAGCTCCTATAATTCACCCCTCCACTTT. Amino acid sequence: CASKEDSSYNSPLHF.

This chain uses TRBV9 with TRBJ2-3; D possibly corresponds to TRBD2 (6 bases). V gave up 0 bases and J gave up 2 bases, with 13 bases separating them. Germline lookup yields CDR1 SGDLS and CDR2 YYNGEE. This CDR3 spans 16 amino acids. The CDR3 nucleotides are TGTGCCAGCAGCGTAGGGAGTAGCGGATTCACAGATACGCAGTATTTT. This encodes CASSVGSSGFTDTQYF.

The V gene is TRBV20-1, the J gene TRBJ2-5, with 7 positions matching TRBD2. Per germline, CDR1 DFQATT and CDR2 SNEGSKA (reference sequence). Unmatched junction bases numbered 4, after V lost 1 base and J lost 5 bases. This CDR3 has 13 amino acids. The CDR3 reads CSARVRGGETQYF. CDR3 DNA sequence: TGCAGTGCTAGAGTTCGCGGGGGTGAGACCCAGTACTTC.

V usage is TRBV11-2 and J usage is TRBJ2-5; no clear D gene. V was clipped by 5 bases and J by 5 bases, with 27 bases between them. The CDR3 extends over 18 amino acids. Germline assignment: CDR1 SGHAT and CDR2 FQNNGV. The CDR3 loop is CASSPRAYQDPRQETQYF. The CDR3 DNA reads TGTGCCAGCAGCCCGCGAGCCTACCAGGACCCTCGGCAGGAGACCCAGTACTTC.